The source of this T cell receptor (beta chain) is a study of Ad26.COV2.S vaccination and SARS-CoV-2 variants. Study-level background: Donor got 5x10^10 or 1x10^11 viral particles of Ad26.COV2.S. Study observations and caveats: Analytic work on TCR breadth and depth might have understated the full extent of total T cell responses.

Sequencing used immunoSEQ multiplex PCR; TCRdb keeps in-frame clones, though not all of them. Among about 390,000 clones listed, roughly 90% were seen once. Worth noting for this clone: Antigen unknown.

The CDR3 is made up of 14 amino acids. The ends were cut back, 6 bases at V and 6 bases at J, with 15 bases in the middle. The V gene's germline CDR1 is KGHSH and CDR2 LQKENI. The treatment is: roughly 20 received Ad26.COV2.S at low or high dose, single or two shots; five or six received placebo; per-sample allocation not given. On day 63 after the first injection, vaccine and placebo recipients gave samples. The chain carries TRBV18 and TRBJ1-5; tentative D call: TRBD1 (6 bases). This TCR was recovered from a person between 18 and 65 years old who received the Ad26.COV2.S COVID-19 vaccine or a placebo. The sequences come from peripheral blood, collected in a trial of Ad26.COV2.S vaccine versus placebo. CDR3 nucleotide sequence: TGTGCCAGCTCCCAACAGGGCACGGGTCAGCCCCAGCATTTT. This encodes CASSQQGTGQPQHF.